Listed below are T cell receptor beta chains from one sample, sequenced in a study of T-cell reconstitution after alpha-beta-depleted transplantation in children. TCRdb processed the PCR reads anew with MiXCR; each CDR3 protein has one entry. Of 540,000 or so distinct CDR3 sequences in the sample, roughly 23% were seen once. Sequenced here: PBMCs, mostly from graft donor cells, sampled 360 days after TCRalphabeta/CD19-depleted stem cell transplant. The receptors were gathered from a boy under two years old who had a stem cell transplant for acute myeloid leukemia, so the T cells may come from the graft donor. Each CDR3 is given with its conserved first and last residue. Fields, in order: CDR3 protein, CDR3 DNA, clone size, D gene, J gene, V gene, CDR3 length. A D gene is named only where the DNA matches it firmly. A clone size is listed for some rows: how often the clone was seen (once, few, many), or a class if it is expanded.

CDR3 protein: CASRDRARETQYF
CDR3 DNA: TGTGCCAGCAGGGACAGAGCCCGAGAGACCCAGTACTTC
clone size: NA
D gene: NA
J gene: TRBJ2-5
V gene: TRBV25-1
CDR3 length: 13

CDR3 protein: CASSYMGTYEQYF
CDR3 DNA: TGTGCCAGCAGTTACATGGGGACCTACGAGCAGTACTTC
clone size: NA
D gene: NA
J gene: TRBJ2-7
V gene: TRBV6-6
CDR3 length: 13

CDR3 protein: CSIQWSYEQYF
CDR3 DNA: TGCAGTATCCAGTGGTCCTACGAGCAGTACTTC
clone size: many
D gene: NA
J gene: TRBJ2-7
V gene: TRBV20-1
CDR3 length: 11

CDR3 protein: CASSTRGGLTGELFF
CDR3 DNA: TGTGCCAGCAGTACCCGGGGGGGGCTCACCGGGGAGCTGTTTTTT
clone size: many
D gene: TRBD2
J gene: TRBJ2-2
V gene: TRBV12-3/TRBV12-4
CDR3 length: 15

CDR3 protein: CASSTPGAGGGELFF
CDR3 DNA: TGTGCCAGCAGCACTCCCGGGGCAGGCGGCGGGGAGCTGTTTTTT
clone size: NA
D gene: NA
J gene: TRBJ2-2
V gene: TRBV12-3/TRBV12-4
CDR3 length: 15

CDR3 protein: CSASKGVLYYEQFF
CDR3 DNA: TGCAGTGCTAGCAAGGGGGTTCTCTATTATGAGCAGTTCTTC
clone size: few
D gene: NA
J gene: TRBJ2-1
V gene: TRBV20-1
CDR3 length: 14

CDR3 protein: CAASGPVHNEQFF
CDR3 DNA: TGTGCCGCCTCGGGGCCCGTCCACAATGAGCAGTTCTTC
clone size: many
D gene: NA
J gene: TRBJ2-1
V gene: TRBV10-3
CDR3 length: 13

CDR3 protein: CASSSDHTYGEQFF
CDR3 DNA: TGTGCCAGCAGCTCCGACCATACATACGGTGAGCAGTTCTTC
clone size: few
D gene: NA
J gene: TRBJ2-1
V gene: TRBV11-2
CDR3 length: 14

CDR3 protein: CAYAADSGNTIYF
CDR3 DNA: TGTGCCTACGCCGCCGACTCTGGAAACACCATATATTTT
clone size: few
D gene: NA
J gene: TRBJ1-3
V gene: TRBV10-3
CDR3 length: 13

CDR3 protein: CASSPTGGGLVNEQFF
CDR3 DNA: TGCGCCAGCAGCCCGACTGGCGGGGGGCTGGTGAATGAGCAGTTCTTC
clone size: many
D gene: TRBD2
J gene: TRBJ2-1
V gene: TRBV4-3
CDR3 length: 16

CDR3 protein: CASSLGVTEYAYF
CDR3 DNA: TGTGCCAGCAGCTTGGGGGTCACTGAATATGCGTACTTC
clone size: NA
D gene: NA
J gene: TRBJ2-4
V gene: TRBV5-6
CDR3 length: 13

CDR3 protein: CASSPRYRGTGGTGELFF
CDR3 DNA: TGTGCCAGCAGCCCTCGGTATCGGGGGACAGGGGGTACCGGGGAGCTGTTTTTT
clone size: NA
D gene: TRBD1
J gene: TRBJ2-2
V gene: TRBV27
CDR3 length: 18

CDR3 protein: CASSDNRGPLETQYF
CDR3 DNA: TGTGCCAGCAGCGATAACAGGGGGCCGTTGGAGACCCAGTACTTC
clone size: many
D gene: TRBD1
J gene: TRBJ2-5
V gene: TRBV28
CDR3 length: 15

CDR3 protein: CSASPWGDPLDTQYF
CDR3 DNA: TGCAGTGCTAGTCCCTGGGGGGACCCCCTCGATACGCAGTATTTT
clone size: few
D gene: NA
J gene: TRBJ2-3
V gene: TRBV20-1
CDR3 length: 15

CDR3 protein: CSVEETGRAGELFF
CDR3 DNA: TGCAGCGTTGAAGAGACAGGGAGGGCCGGGGAGCTGTTTTTT
clone size: NA
D gene: NA
J gene: TRBJ2-2
V gene: TRBV29-1
CDR3 length: 14

CDR3 protein: CASSVGVQETQYF
CDR3 DNA: TGTGCCAGCAGCGTAGGTGTCCAAGAGACCCAGTACTTC
clone size: few
D gene: NA
J gene: TRBJ2-5
V gene: TRBV9
CDR3 length: 13

CDR3 protein: CASSQVTGRGYTF
CDR3 DNA: TGTGCCAGCAGCCAAGTTACAGGGCGTGGCTACACCTTC
clone size: NA
D gene: NA
J gene: TRBJ1-2
V gene: TRBV14
CDR3 length: 13

CDR3 protein: CASSQGPANTGELFF
CDR3 DNA: TGCGCCAGCAGCCAAGGGCCTGCGAACACCGGGGAGCTGTTTTTT
clone size: NA
D gene: NA
J gene: TRBJ2-2
V gene: TRBV4-3
CDR3 length: 15

CDR3 protein: CASSHHLGLADPTDTQYF
CDR3 DNA: TGTGCCAGCAGCCACCACCTGGGACTAGCGGACCCCACAGATACGCAGTATTTT
clone size: NA
D gene: TRBD2
J gene: TRBJ2-3
V gene: TRBV9
CDR3 length: 18

CDR3 protein: CSASGTPGQHHF
CDR3 DNA: TGCAGTGCCTCCGGAACGCCGGGACAACACCATTTT
clone size: many
D gene: NA
J gene: TRBJ1-5
V gene: TRBV20-1
CDR3 length: 12

CDR3 protein: CASSYGDYRELSYEQYF
CDR3 DNA: TGTGCCAGCAGTTACGGGGATTACAGGGAGTTAAGCTACGAGCAGTACTTC
clone size: few
D gene: NA
J gene: TRBJ2-7
V gene: TRBV6-2/TRBV6-3
CDR3 length: 17

CDR3 protein: CASSFGLSTEAFF
CDR3 DNA: TGTGCCAGCAGCTTTGGACTGTCCACTGAAGCTTTCTTT
clone size: NA
D gene: NA
J gene: TRBJ1-1
V gene: TRBV7-6
CDR3 length: 13

CDR3 protein: CASSLQTSGEQETQYF
CDR3 DNA: TGTGCCAGCAGTCTCCAGACTAGCGGGGAACAAGAGACCCAGTACTTC
clone size: many
D gene: TRBD2
J gene: TRBJ2-5
V gene: TRBV28
CDR3 length: 16

CDR3 protein: CASSFLGEQFF
CDR3 DNA: TGTGCCAGCAGCTTTTTGGGTGAGCAGTTCTTC
clone size: many
D gene: NA
J gene: TRBJ2-1
V gene: TRBV27
CDR3 length: 11

CDR3 protein: CATSRDRTDSNQPQHF
CDR3 DNA: TGTGCCACCAGCAGAGACCGGACGGATAGCAATCAGCCCCAGCATTTT
clone size: NA
D gene: NA
J gene: TRBJ1-5
V gene: TRBV15
CDR3 length: 16

CDR3 protein: CASSLRSGGRAAYNEQFF
CDR3 DNA: TGTGCCAGCAGCTTAAGGTCGGGGGGGCGTGCAGCCTACAATGAGCAGTTCTTC
clone size: many
D gene: TRBD2
J gene: TRBJ2-1
V gene: TRBV7-9
CDR3 length: 18

CDR3 protein: CAISELTEHGYTF
CDR3 DNA: TGTGCCATCAGTGAGCTGACTGAACATGGCTACACCTTC
clone size: few
D gene: NA
J gene: TRBJ1-2
V gene: TRBV10-3
CDR3 length: 13

CDR3 protein: CASSVSAGSTDTQYF
CDR3 DNA: TGTGCCAGCAGCGTTTCCGCCGGGTCCACAGATACGCAGTATTTT
clone size: few
D gene: NA
J gene: TRBJ2-3
V gene: TRBV9
CDR3 length: 15

CDR3 protein: CSASRYPDMDSQNEKLFF
CDR3 DNA: TGCAGTGCCAGTAGATACCCCGACATGGACAGCCAGAATGAAAAACTGTTTTTT
clone size: NA
D gene: NA
J gene: TRBJ1-4
V gene: TRBV20-1
CDR3 length: 18

CDR3 protein: CSAAGQGGLNEQFF
CDR3 DNA: TGCAGTGCGGCAGGACAGGGGGGTCTCAATGAGCAGTTCTTC
clone size: many
D gene: TRBD1
J gene: TRBJ2-1
V gene: TRBV20-1
CDR3 length: 14

CDR3 protein: CASSQASGGANEQFF
CDR3 DNA: TGTGCCAGCAGCCAAGCTAGCGGGGGGGCGAATGAGCAGTTCTTC
clone size: NA
D gene: TRBD2
J gene: TRBJ2-1
V gene: TRBV14
CDR3 length: 15

CDR3 protein: CASSHRDRGVAFF
CDR3 DNA: TGTGCCAGCAGTCACCGGGACAGGGGAGTAGCTTTCTTT
clone size: few
D gene: TRBD1
J gene: TRBJ1-1
V gene: TRBV6-5
CDR3 length: 13

CDR3 protein: CSARRPRGLTDTQYF
CDR3 DNA: TGCAGTGCTAGAAGGCCGCGGGGGCTCACAGATACGCAGTATTTT
clone size: many
D gene: NA
J gene: TRBJ2-3
V gene: TRBV20-1
CDR3 length: 15

CDR3 protein: CASSPGVPMLETQYF
CDR3 DNA: TGTGCCAGCAGTCCAGGGGTACCTATGTTGGAGACCCAGTACTTC
clone size: NA
D gene: NA
J gene: TRBJ2-5
V gene: TRBV6-2/TRBV6-3
CDR3 length: 15

CDR3 protein: CSAWNNEETQYF
CDR3 DNA: TGCAGTGCTTGGAACAATGAAGAGACCCAGTACTTC
clone size: NA
D gene: NA
J gene: TRBJ2-5
V gene: TRBV20-1
CDR3 length: 12

CDR3 protein: CASSSGMDSYNSPLHF
CDR3 DNA: TGTGCCAGCAGTTCCGGAATGGACTCCTATAATTCACCCCTCCACTTT
clone size: many
D gene: NA
J gene: TRBJ1-6
V gene: TRBV12-3/TRBV12-4
CDR3 length: 16

CDR3 protein: CSVIRGAAFF
CDR3 DNA: TGCAGCGTTATTCGAGGGGCGGCTTTCTTT
clone size: few
D gene: NA
J gene: TRBJ1-1
V gene: TRBV29-1
CDR3 length: 10

CDR3 protein: CSGLGYQETQYF
CDR3 DNA: TGCAGTGGTCTGGGCTATCAAGAGACCCAGTACTTC
clone size: many
D gene: NA
J gene: TRBJ2-5
V gene: TRBV20-1
CDR3 length: 12

CDR3 protein: CASSLATGGNQPQHF
CDR3 DNA: TGTGCCAGCAGCTTAGCCACAGGGGGCAATCAGCCCCAGCATTTT
clone size: many
D gene: TRBD1
J gene: TRBJ1-5
V gene: TRBV7-2
CDR3 length: 15

CDR3 protein: CASTGTRGNEQFF
CDR3 DNA: TGTGCCAGTACCGGGACTAGGGGGAATGAGCAGTTCTTC
clone size: NA
D gene: TRBD2
J gene: TRBJ2-1
V gene: TRBV19
CDR3 length: 13

CDR3 protein: CSASPRVF
CDR3 DNA: TGCAGTGCTAGTCCCCGTGTCTTC
clone size: many
D gene: NA
J gene: TRBJ2-1
V gene: TRBV20-1
CDR3 length: 8

CDR3 protein: CASSLDVNNEQFF
CDR3 DNA: TGTGCCAGCAGCTTGGACGTAAACAATGAGCAGTTCTTC
clone size: NA
D gene: NA
J gene: TRBJ2-1
V gene: TRBV7-9
CDR3 length: 13

CDR3 protein: CATSRVYDRDEQPQHF
CDR3 DNA: TGTGCCACCAGCAGGGTCTATGACAGGGATGAGCAGCCCCAGCATTTT
clone size: few
D gene: TRBD1
J gene: TRBJ1-5
V gene: TRBV15
CDR3 length: 16

CDR3 protein: CASSSYLDTTRETQYF
CDR3 DNA: TGTGCCAGCAGTTCCTACCTCGACACCACCCGGGAGACCCAGTACTTC
clone size: NA
D gene: NA
J gene: TRBJ2-5
V gene: TRBV6-5
CDR3 length: 16

CDR3 protein: CATKDRQETQYF
CDR3 DNA: TGTGCCACCAAGGACCGCCAAGAGACCCAGTACTTC
clone size: NA
D gene: NA
J gene: TRBJ2-5
V gene: TRBV6-5
CDR3 length: 12

CDR3 protein: CSVDEQGQGTEAFF
CDR3 DNA: TGCAGCGTTGATGAACAGGGGCAAGGGACTGAAGCTTTCTTT
clone size: few
D gene: TRBD1
J gene: TRBJ1-1
V gene: TRBV29-1
CDR3 length: 14

CDR3 protein: CASSLFGPIGNEQYF
CDR3 DNA: TGTGCCAGCAGTTTATTCGGACCTATAGGTAACGAGCAGTACTTC
clone size: many
D gene: NA
J gene: TRBJ2-7
V gene: TRBV12-3/TRBV12-4
CDR3 length: 15

CDR3 protein: CSASPNEKLFF
CDR3 DNA: TGCAGTGCATCGCCTAATGAAAAACTGTTTTTT
clone size: few
D gene: NA
J gene: TRBJ1-4
V gene: TRBV20-1
CDR3 length: 11

CDR3 protein: CASSLIPGANNEQFF
CDR3 DNA: TGTGCCAGCAGCTTAATACCGGGGGCAAACAATGAGCAGTTCTTC
clone size: NA
D gene: NA
J gene: TRBJ2-1
V gene: TRBV7-7
CDR3 length: 15

CDR3 protein: CASSGRGPEQFF
CDR3 DNA: TGTGCCAGCAGCGGTCGGGGCCCCGAGCAGTTCTTC
clone size: NA
D gene: NA
J gene: TRBJ2-1
V gene: TRBV11-2
CDR3 length: 12

CDR3 protein: CASSLAGSNNEQFF
CDR3 DNA: TGTGCCAGCAGCTTAGCTGGCAGCAACAATGAGCAGTTCTTC
clone size: many
D gene: NA
J gene: TRBJ2-1
V gene: TRBV7-6
CDR3 length: 14

CDR3 protein: CASALRGDEQYF
CDR3 DNA: TGTGCCAGCGCCCTCCGGGGGGACGAGCAGTACTTC
clone size: many
D gene: TRBD2
J gene: TRBJ2-7
V gene: TRBV12-3/TRBV12-4
CDR3 length: 12